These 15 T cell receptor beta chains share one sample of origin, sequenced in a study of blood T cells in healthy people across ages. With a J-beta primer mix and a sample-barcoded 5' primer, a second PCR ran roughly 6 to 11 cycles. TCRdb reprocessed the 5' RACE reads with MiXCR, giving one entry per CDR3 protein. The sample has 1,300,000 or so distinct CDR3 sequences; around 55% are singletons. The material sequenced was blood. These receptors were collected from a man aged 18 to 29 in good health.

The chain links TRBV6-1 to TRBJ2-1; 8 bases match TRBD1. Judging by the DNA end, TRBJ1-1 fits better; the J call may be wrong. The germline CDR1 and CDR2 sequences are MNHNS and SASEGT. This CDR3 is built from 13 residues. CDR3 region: CASVIDRGTEAFF. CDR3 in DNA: TGTGCCAGCGTGATCGACAGGGGCACTGAAGCTTTCTTT.

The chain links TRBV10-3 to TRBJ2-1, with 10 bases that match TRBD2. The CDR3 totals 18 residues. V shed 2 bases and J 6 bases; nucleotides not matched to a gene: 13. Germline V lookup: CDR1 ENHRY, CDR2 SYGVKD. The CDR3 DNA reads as TGTGCCATCAGTGAGACAAGCGGGGGGGGACTTGGGGGCAATGAGCAGTTCTTC. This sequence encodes CAISETSGGGLGGNEQFF.

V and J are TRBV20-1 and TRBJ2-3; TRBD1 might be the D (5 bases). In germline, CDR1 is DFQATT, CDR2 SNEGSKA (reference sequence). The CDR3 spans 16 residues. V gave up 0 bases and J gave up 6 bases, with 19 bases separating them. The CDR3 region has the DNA TGCAGTGCTAGAGATTACGCTAGGGGTATTGCTGATACGCAGTATTTT. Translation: CSARDYARGIADTQYF.

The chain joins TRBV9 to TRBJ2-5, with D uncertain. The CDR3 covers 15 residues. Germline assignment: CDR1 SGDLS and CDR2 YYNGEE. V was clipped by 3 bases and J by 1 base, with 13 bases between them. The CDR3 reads CASSARPLGQETQYF. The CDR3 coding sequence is TGTGCCAGCAGCGCCCGCCCCTTAGGCCAAGAGACCCAGTACTTC. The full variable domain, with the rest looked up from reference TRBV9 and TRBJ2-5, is DSGVTQTPKHLITATGQRVTLRCSPRSGDLSVYWYQQSLDQGLQFLIQYYNGEERAKGNILERFSAQQFPDLHSELNLSSLELGDSALYFCASSARPLGQETQYFGPGTRLLVL.

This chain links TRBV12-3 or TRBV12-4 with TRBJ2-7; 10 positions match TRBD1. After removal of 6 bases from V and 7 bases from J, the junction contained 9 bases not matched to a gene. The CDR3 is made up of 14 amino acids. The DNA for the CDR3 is TGTGCCAGCAGCCGAGGGACAGGGGCTTGGGAGCAGTACTTC. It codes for CASSRGTGAWEQYF.

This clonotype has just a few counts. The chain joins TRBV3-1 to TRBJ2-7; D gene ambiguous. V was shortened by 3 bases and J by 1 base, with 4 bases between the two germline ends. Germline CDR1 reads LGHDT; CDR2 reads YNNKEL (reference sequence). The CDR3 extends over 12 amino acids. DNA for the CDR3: TGTGCCAGCAGCCATGCGTCCTACGAGCAGTACTTC. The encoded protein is CASSHASYEQYF.

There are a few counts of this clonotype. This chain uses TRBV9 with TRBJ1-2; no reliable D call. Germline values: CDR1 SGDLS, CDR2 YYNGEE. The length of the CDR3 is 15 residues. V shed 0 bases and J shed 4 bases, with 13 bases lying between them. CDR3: CASSVEGGESYGYTF. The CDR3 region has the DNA TGTGCCAGCAGCGTAGAGGGTGGTGAAAGCTATGGCTACACCTTC.

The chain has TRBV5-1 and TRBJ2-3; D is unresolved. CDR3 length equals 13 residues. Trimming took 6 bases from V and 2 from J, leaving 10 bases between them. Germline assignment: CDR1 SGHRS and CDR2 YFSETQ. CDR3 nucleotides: TGCGCCAGCACCCCCGTTAACACAGATACGCAGTATTTT. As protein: CASTPVNTDTQYF.

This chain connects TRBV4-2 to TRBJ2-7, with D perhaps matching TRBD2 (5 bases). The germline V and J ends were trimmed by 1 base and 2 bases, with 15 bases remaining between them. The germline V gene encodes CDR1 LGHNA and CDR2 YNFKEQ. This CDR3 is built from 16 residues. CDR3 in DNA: TGTGCCAGCAGCCAAGGGAGGTGGGAGACCCCCTACGAGCAGTACTTC. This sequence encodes CASSQGRWETPYEQYF.

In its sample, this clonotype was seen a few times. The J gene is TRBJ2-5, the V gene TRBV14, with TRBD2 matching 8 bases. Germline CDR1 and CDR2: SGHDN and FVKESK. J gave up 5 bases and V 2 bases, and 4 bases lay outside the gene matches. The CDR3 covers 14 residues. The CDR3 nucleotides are TGTGCCAGCAGCCAATTCCTAGCGGGCGAGACCCAGTACTTC. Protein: CASSQFLAGETQYF. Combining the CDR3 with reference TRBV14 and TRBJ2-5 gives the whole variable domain EAGVTQFPSHSVIEKGQTVTLRCDPISGHDNLYWYRRVMGKEIKFLLHFVKESKQDESGMPNNRFLAERTGGTYSTLKVQPAELEDSGVYFCASSQFLAGETQYFGPGTRLLVL.

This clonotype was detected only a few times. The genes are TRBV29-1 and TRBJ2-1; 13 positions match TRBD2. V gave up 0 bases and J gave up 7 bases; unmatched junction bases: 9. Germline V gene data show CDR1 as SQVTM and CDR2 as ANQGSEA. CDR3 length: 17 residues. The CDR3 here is CSVEDQTSGRYFNEQFF. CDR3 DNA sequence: TGCAGCGTTGAAGATCAGACTAGCGGGAGGTATTTTAATGAGCAGTTCTTC.

This CDR3 is CASSKLRGGKNIQYF. The CDR3 nucleotides are TGCGCCAGCAGCAAGCTACGGGGAGGCAAAAACATTCAGTACTTC. The chain recombines TRBV4-1 with TRBJ2-4, with D tentatively TRBD2 (6 bases). Trimming took off 5 bases at V and 3 bases at J, with 14 bases between the two ends. The CDR3 has 15 amino acids. The germline gives CDR1 MGHRA, CDR2 YSYEKL.

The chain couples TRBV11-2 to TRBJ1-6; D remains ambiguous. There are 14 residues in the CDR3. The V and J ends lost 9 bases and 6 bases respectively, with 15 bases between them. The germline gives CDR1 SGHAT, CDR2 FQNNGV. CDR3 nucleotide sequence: TGTGCCAGAAATCTCTCCCACCCTAATTCACCCCTCCACTTT. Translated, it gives CARNLSHPNSPLHF.

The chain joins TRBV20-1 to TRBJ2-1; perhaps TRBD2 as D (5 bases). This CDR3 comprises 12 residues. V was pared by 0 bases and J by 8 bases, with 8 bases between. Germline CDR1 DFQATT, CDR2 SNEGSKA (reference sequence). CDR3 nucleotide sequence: TGCAGTGCTAGAGATGGTAGCGATGAGCAGTTCTTC. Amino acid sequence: CSARDGSDEQFF.

The CDR3 DNA reads as TGCAGTGCTAGAGAGACCCAGGGGTATAGCAATCAGCCCCAGCATTTT. This codes for CSARETQGYSNQPQHF. The J gene is TRBJ1-5, the V gene TRBV20-1, with a possible D match to TRBD1 (6 bases). Germline lookup yields CDR1 DFQATT and CDR2 SNEGSKA (reference sequence). The CDR3 is made up of 16 amino acids. V lost 0 bases to trimming and J lost 0 bases, with 12 bases between them.